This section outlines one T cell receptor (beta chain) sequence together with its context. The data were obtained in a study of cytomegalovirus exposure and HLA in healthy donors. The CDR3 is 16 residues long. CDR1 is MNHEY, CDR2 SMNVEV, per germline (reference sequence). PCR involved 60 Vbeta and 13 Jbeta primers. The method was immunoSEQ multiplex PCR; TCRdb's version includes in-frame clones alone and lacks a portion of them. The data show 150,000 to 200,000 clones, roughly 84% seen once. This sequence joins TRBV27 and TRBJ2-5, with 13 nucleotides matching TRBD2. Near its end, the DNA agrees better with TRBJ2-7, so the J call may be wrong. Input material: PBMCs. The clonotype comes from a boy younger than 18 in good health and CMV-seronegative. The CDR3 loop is CASRGPRLAGGDEQYF. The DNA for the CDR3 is TGTGCCAGCAGGGGACCGCGACTAGCGGGAGGCGACGAGCAGTACTTC.